The source of this T cell receptor beta chain is a study of T cell responses to AZD1222 COVID-19 vaccine. Study-level information: Whether given at about 4 or about 12 weeks, second doses were pooled. Study findings and constraints: White British people made up most donors, females outnumbered males, and clonal diversity was possibly underestimated. With two AZD1222 doses given, Spike-specific TCR breadth and depth both rose.

TCRdb's copy holds only in-frame clones and misses some; the assay was immunoSEQ multiplex PCR. The sample records 130,000 to 150,000 clones, 91% being singletons. Regarding this clone: Its antigen is as yet unknown.

The germline gives CDR1 SGHNT, CDR2 YENEEA. The CDR3 runs to 16 residues. Trimming took off 3 bases at V and 4 bases at J, with 18 bases between the two ends. The source material was peripheral blood, sampled on day 0 of AZD1222 vaccination. The TCR was taken from an adult in good health. This chain connects TRBV11-3 to TRBJ2-5; no clear D. This chain's CDR3 is CASSFRLGRLLETQYF. CDR3 sequence (DNA): TGTGCCAGCAGCTTCCGACTCGGTAGATTGTTAGAGACCCAGTACTTC.